The clone carrying this TCR beta chain was observed a few times. Its antigen is currently unknown. Trimming stripped 5 bases from V and 6 bases from J, with 17 bases between. Germline CDR1 reads MDHEN; CDR2 reads SYDVKM. This CDR3 is 14 amino acids long. These data belong to a study of cytomegalovirus exposure and HLA in healthy donors. Findings and limits, study-wide: As a later analysis showed, a missense DCLRE1C variant was linked to trimming of TCR beta V- and J-genes.

Vbeta (60) and Jbeta (13) primers were used in the PCR. Profiling relied on immunoSEQ multiplex PCR, and the TCRdb table lists in-frame clones only, not all of them. The data contain 110,000 or so clones, about 70% of them singletons. The receptor comes from a human donor in good health. This chain connects TRBV28 to TRBJ2-7, with D tentatively TRBD1 (6 bases). The specimen was PBMCs. This chain's CDR3 is CASSIIRGKSEQYF. In DNA form, the CDR3 reads TGTGCCAGCAGTATCATTAGGGGGAAAAGCGAGCAGTACTTC.